This TCR beta chain was observed in a study of CD4 T cells in relation to SARS-CoV-2 and coronaviruses. Assay: immunoSEQ multiplex PCR; the TCRdb copy retains only in-frame clones and omits some. The table has about 21,000 clones, about three quarters seen once; the top ten hold about 16%. Note on this clone: The antigen is undetermined.

The CDR3 runs 16 residues. The V gene end was trimmed by 3 bases and the J gene end by 3 bases; junction bases not matched to a gene: 9. Germline V CDR1 and CDR2: MNHNS, SASEGT. Before the COVID-19 pandemic, during about 2010-2018, CD4+ T cells were taken from unexposed donors. Isolation of CD4+ T cells took place after around 11 days in culture. This TCR derives from a human donor in good health. This chain links TRBV6-1 with TRBJ2-3; 7 bases are a match to TRBD1. Source material: CD4+ T cells from PBMCs, cultured in vitro. Here the CDR3 reads CASSELHRGATDTQYF. The CDR3 region has the DNA TGTGCCAGCAGTGAGTTACACAGGGGAGCGACAGATACGCAGTATTTT.